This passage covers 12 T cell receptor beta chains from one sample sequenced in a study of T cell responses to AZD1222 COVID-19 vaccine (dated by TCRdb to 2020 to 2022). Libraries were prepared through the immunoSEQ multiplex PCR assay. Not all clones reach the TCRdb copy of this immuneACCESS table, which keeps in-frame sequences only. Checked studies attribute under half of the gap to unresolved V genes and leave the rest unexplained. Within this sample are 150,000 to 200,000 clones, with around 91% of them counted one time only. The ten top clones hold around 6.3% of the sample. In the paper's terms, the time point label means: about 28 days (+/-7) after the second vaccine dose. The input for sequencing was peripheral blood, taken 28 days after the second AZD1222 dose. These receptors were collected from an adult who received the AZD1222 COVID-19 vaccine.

The CDR3 nucleotides read TGTGCCAGCAGCATGCGGATTGTTACAGGAGAAATTTATAATTCACCCCTCCACTTT. It specifies CASSMRIVTGEIYNSPLHF. This chain links TRBV5-6 with TRBJ1-6; weak D call: TRBD1 (5 bases). The CDR3 length is 19 residues. CDR1 is SGHDT and CDR2 is YYEEEE in the germline V gene. V lost 4 bases to trimming and J lost 4 bases, with 24 bases between them.

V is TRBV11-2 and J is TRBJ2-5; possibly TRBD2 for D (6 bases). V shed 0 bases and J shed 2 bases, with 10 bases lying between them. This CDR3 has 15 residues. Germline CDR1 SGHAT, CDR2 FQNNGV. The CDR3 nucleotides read TGTGCCAGCAGCTTAGATCGGGGGATACAAGAGACCCAGTACTTC. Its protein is CASSLDRGIQETQYF.

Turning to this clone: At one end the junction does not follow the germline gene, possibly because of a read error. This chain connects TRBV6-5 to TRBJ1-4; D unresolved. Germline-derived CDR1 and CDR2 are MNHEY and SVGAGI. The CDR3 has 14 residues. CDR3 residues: CASRNDGGNGKLFF. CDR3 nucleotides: TGTGCCAGCAGGAACGACGGTGGAAATGGAAAACTGTTTTTT.

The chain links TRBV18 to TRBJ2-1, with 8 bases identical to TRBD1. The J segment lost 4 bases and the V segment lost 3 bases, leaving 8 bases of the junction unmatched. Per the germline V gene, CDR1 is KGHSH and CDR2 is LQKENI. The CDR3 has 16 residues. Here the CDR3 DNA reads TGTGCCAGCTCACCGTCAGGGGGCTGGGAGTACAATGAGCAGTTCTTC. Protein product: CASSPSGGWEYNEQFF.

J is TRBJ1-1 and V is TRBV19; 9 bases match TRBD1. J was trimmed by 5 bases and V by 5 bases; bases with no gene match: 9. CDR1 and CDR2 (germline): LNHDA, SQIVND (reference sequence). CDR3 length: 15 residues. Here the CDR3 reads CASSSQQGARTEAFF. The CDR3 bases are TGTGCCAGTAGTTCGCAACAGGGGGCGCGAACTGAAGCTTTCTTT.

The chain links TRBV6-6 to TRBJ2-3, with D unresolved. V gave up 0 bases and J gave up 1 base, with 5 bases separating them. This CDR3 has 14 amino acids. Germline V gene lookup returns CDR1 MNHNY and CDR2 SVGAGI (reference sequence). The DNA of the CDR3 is TGTGCCAGCAGTTACTCAAAGGGCACAGATACGCAGTATTTT. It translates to CASSYSKGTDTQYF.

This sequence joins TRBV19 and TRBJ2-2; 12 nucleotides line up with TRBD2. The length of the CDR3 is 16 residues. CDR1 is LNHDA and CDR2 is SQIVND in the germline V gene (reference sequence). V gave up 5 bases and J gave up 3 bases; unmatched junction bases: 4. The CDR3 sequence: CASSSLAGGYTGELFF. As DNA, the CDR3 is TGTGCCAGTAGTTCGCTAGCGGGGGGGTACACCGGGGAGCTGTTTTTT.

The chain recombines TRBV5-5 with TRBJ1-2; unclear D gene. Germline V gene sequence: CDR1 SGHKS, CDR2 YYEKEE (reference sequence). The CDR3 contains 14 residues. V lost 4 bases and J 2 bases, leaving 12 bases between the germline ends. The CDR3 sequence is CASSLGGFNYGYTF. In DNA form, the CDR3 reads TGTGCCAGCAGCCTGGGAGGATTCAACTATGGCTACACCTTC.

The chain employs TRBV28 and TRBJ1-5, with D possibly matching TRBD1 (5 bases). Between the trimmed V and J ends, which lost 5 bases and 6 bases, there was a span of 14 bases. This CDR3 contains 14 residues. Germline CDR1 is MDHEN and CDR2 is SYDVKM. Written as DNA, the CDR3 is TGTGCCAGCAGTCTGCGTCAGGGTGCTCAGCCCCAGCATTTT. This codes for CASSLRQGAQPQHF.

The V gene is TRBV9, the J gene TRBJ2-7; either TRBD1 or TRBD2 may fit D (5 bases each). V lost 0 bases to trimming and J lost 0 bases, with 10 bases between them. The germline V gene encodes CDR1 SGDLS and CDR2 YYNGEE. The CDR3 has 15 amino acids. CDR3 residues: CASSVGGTSSYEQYF. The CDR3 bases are TGTGCCAGCAGCGTAGGAGGGACCTCCTCCTACGAGCAGTACTTC. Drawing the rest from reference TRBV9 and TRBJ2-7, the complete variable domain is DSGVTQTPKHLITATGQRVTLRCSPRSGDLSVYWYQQSLDQGLQFLIQYYNGEERAKGNILERFSAQQFPDLHSELNLSSLELGDSALYFCASSVGGTSSYEQYFGPGTRLTVT.

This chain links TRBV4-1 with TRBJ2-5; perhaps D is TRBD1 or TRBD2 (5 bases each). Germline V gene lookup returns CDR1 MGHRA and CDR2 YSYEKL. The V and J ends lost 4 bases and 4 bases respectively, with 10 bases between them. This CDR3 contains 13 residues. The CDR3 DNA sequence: TGCGCCAGCAGCCCTACGGGGCCAGAGACCCAGTACTTC. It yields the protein CASSPTGPETQYF.

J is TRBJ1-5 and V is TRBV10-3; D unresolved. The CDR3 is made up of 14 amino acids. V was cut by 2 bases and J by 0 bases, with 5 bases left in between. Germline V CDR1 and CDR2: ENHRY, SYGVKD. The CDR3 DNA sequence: TGTGCCATCAGTGAGAGGGTTAGCAATCAGCCCCAGCATTTT. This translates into CAISERVSNQPQHF.